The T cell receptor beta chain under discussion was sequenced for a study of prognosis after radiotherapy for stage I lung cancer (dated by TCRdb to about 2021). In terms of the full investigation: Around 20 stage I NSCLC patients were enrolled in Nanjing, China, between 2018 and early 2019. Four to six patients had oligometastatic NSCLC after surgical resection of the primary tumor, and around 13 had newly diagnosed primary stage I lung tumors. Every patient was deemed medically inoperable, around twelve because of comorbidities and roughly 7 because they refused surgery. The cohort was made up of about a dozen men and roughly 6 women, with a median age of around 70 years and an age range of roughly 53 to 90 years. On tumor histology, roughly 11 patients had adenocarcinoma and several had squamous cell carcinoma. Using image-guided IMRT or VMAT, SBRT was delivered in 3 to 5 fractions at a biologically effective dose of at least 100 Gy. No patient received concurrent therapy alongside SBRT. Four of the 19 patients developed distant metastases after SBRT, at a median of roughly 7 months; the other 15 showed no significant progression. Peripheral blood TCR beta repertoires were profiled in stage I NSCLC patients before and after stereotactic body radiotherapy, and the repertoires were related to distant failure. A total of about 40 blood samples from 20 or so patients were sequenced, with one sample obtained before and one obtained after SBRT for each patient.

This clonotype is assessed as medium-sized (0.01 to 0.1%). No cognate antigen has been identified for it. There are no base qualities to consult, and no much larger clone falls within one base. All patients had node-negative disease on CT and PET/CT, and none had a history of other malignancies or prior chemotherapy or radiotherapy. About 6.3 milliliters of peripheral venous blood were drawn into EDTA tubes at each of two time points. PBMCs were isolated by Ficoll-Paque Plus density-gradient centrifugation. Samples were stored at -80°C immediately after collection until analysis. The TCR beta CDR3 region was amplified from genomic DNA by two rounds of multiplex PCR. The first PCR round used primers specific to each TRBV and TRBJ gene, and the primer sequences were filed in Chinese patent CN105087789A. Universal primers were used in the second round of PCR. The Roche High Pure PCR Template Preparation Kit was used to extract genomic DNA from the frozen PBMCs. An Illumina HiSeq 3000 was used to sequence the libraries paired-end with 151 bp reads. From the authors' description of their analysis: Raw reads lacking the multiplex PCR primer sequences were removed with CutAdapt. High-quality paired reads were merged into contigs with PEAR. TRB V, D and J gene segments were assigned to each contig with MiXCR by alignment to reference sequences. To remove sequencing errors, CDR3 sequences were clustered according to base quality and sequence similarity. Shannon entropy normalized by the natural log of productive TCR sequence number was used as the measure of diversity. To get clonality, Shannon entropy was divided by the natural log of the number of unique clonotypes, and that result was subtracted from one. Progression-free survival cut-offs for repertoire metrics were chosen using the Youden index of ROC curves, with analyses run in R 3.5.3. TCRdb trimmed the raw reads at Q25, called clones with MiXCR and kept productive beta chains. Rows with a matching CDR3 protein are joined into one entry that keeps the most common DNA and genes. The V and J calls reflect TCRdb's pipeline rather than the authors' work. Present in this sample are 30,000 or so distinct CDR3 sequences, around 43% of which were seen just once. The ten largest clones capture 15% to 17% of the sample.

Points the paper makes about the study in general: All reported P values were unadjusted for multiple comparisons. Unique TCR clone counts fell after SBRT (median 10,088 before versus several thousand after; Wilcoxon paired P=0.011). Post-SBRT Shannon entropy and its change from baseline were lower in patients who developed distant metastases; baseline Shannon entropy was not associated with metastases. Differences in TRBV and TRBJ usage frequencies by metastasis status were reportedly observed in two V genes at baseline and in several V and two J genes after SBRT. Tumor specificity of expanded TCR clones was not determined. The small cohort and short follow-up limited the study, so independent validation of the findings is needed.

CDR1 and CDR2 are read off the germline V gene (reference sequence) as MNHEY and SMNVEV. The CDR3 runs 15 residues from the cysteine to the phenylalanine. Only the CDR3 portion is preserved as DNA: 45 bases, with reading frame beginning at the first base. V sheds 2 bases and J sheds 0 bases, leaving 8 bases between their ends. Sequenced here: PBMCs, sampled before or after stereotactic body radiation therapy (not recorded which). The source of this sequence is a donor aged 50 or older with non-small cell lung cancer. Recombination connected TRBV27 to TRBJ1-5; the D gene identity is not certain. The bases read TGTGCCAGCAGTTTAAGGCAGCTTAGCAATCAGCCCCAGCATTTT. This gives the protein CASSLRQLSNQPQHF.